This T cell receptor (beta chain) was sequenced in a study of shared clonotypes between healthy human individuals. Study as a whole: A donor's plate count was three for CD4 naive and three for CD4 memory; CD8 naive had two and CD8 memory one.

Comments on this clone: Its antigen is as yet unknown.

Study outcomes and limitations: Relative to clonotypes present in all four donors, those not shared had lower generation probabilities. Read depth was anticipated to influence clonotype sharing among donors.

Produced via immunoSEQ multiplex PCR; TCRdb's table is partial and in-frame only. The table records 600,000 to 750,000 clones, 90% of them present only once. This TCR was sampled from a man younger than 30 in good health. Some clones in this sample may be carry-over from other donors' samples. Sequencing was done on a sample of memory CD8+ T cells from PBMCs. As for subset: CD45RO+ cells pooled with CCR7-negative TemRA cells.

The DNA for the CDR3 is TGTGCCAGCACCCGGAGGGGGGTTAGGGACACTGAAGCTTTCTTT. This gives the protein CASTRRGVRDTEAFF. The chain joins TRBV6-1 to TRBJ1-1; D possibly corresponds to TRBD1 (6 bases). V lost 7 bases and J lost 3, with 18 bases in between. This CDR3 is 15 amino acids long. Germline CDR1 reads MNHNS; CDR2 reads SASEGT.